Sequencing of this T cell receptor (beta chain) was carried out in a study of cytomegalovirus exposure and HLA in healthy donors. At the level of the study: The approximately 670 first-cohort repertoires shared a platform with the 120 or so validation repertoires, as reported in a later analysis.

V was trimmed by 0 bases and J by 0 bases, leaving 8 bases between them. Germline V lookup: CDR1 LNHDA, CDR2 SQIVND (reference sequence). The CDR3 contains 16 residues. A few counts support this clone. Antigen specificity is unknown. Data came from immunoSEQ multiplex PCR; TCRdb stores just in-frame clones and leaves some out. Of roughly 79,000 clones in the sample, roughly 93% are singletons; the top ten hold about 0.68%. Study outcomes and limitations: The authors enumerated over 150 TCR beta chains as linked to cytomegalovirus.

The donors were members of the roughly 130-subject validation cohort (separate from the roughly 680-subject first cohort). What was sequenced was PBMCs. This sequence was found in a man between 18 and 35 years old in good health and CMV-seronegative. This chain joins TRBV19 and TRBJ2-2; D not certain. In nucleotides, the CDR3 is TGTGCCAGTAGTATAGAGGAGATATCGAACACCGGGGAGCTGTTTTTT. Encoded protein: CASSIEEISNTGELFF.